A selection of T cell receptor beta chains follows, all from one sample in a study of radiation and T cells in renal cell carcinoma. The table came from immunoSEQ multiplex PCR; TCRdb's copy has only in-frame clones and leaves some out. The sample has 130,000 to 150,000 clones; 70% to 90% are singletons. This material consisted of blood, taken from a patient whose treatment included radiotherapy and nephrectomy. These receptors were collected from a woman aged 50 to 60 with renal cell carcinoma. The CDR3 runs from the conserved cysteine through the conserved F or W.

v_gene,j_gene,len,CDR3aa
TRBV5-1,TRBJ2-6,15,CASIKDSSGANVLTF
TRBV19,TRBJ1-1,14,CASSDRAKNTEAFF
TRBV11-2,TRBJ1-6,15,CASSFLYGNNSPLHF
TRBV7-7,TRBJ1-1,13,CASSLAMNTEAFF
TRBV19,TRBJ2-7,14,CASRGRGVLSEQYF
TRBV7-2,TRBJ1-4,16,CASSLAGAGYDEKLFF
TRBV6-1,TRBJ2-1,15,CASSEEGVSYNEQFF
TRBV16,TRBJ1-6,17,CASSQPDRGPSYSPLHF
TRBV19,TRBJ1-2,14,CASSTQGRDYGYTF
TRBV5-1,TRBJ1-1,13,CASSFALNTEAFF
TRBV2,TRBJ1-4,16,CASSVGLGQVNEKLFF
TRBV5-4,TRBJ2-1,15,CASSLGHKTYNEQFF
TRBV29-1,TRBJ1-1,14,CSVRYGQLNTEAFF
TRBV6-6,TRBJ2-2,15,CASKRTGENTGELFF
TRBV11-2,TRBJ1-2,14,CASSRDRGSDGYTF
TRBV19,TRBJ1-3,16,CASSIGLPEEGNTIYF
TRBV6-5,TRBJ1-1,13,CASSYGQNTEAFF
TRBV5-1,TRBJ2-3,16,CASSLSSGGSTDTQYF
TRBV30,TRBJ2-7,15,CAWSVDFRGSYEQYF
TRBV7-8,TRBJ1-1,12,CASSLVVTEAFF
TRBV7-6,TRBJ2-3,13,CASSLDNTDTQYF
TRBV11-2,TRBJ2-3,13,CASSLVGIDTQYF
TRBV9,TRBJ2-5,13,CASSPTGGETQYF